This paragraph reports one T cell receptor (beta chain). The record originates from a study of blood T cell repertoires in COVID-19. Study-level information: Samples of COVID-19 (acute and convalescent) were obtained from the United States, Italy and Spain. In each case, the material was cDNA or gDNA derived from T cells, B-cell-depleted T cells, or PBMCs.

Between the trimmed V and J ends, which lost 6 bases and 0 bases, there was a span of 9 bases. CDR1 is WNHNN, CDR2 SYGVQD, per germline (reference sequence). This CDR3 comprises 14 residues. Original processing notes: Estimated nucleated cell counts came from reference gene primer amplification. Clones were sequenced by immunoSEQ multiplex PCR, and TCRdb holds only the in-frame ones, with some missing. V and J calls and clone size come straight from that table; D and trimming were deduced from the DNA. The profile shows roughly 62,000 clones, about 80% of them singletons. Followed over time, Seattle patients had been enrolled while infection was active.

This receptor was obtained from an elderly man with COVID-19, enrolled during active disease. V and J are TRBV10-1 and TRBJ2-4; D is perhaps TRBD2 (5 bases). Sequencing was carried out using peripheral blood. CDR3 DNA: TGCGCCAGCAGGGACTGGGAAGCCAAAAACATTCAGTACTTC. It translates to CASRDWEAKNIQYF.